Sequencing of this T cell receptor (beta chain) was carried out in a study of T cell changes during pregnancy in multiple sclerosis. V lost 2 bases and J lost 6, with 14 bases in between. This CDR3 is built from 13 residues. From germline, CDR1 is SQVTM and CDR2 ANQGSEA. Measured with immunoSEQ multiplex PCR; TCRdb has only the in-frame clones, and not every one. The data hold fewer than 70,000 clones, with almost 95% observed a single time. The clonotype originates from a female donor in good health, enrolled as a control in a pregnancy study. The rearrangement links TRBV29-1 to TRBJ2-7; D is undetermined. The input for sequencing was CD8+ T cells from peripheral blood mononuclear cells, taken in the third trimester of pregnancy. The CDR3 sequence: CSVELSVSGEQYF. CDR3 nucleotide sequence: TGCAGCGTTGAATTGTCGGTTTCGGGCGAGCAGTACTTC.